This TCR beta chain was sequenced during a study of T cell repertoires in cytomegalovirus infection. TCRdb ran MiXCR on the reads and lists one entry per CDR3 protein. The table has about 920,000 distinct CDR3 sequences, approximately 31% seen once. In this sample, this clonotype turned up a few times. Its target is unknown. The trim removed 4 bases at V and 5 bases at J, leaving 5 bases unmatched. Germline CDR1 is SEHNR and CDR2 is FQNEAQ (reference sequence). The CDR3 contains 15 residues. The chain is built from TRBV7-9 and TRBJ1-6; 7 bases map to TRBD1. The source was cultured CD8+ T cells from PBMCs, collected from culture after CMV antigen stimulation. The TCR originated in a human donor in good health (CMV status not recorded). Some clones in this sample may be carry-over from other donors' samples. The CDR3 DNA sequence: TGTGCCAGCAGCTCCCCCCAGGGGGATAATTCACCCCTCCACTTT. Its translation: CASSSPQGDNSPLHF.